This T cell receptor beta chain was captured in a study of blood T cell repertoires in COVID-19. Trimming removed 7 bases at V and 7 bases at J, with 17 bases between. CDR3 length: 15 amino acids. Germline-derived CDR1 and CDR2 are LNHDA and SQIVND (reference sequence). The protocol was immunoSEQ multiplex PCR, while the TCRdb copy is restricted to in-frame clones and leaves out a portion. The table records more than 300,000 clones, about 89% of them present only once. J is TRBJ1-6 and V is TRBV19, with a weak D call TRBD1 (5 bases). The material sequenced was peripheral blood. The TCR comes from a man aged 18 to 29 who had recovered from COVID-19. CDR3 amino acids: CASKSAQGGNSPLHF. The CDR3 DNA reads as TGTGCCAGTAAATCCGCGCAGGGAGGGAATTCACCCCTCCACTTT.